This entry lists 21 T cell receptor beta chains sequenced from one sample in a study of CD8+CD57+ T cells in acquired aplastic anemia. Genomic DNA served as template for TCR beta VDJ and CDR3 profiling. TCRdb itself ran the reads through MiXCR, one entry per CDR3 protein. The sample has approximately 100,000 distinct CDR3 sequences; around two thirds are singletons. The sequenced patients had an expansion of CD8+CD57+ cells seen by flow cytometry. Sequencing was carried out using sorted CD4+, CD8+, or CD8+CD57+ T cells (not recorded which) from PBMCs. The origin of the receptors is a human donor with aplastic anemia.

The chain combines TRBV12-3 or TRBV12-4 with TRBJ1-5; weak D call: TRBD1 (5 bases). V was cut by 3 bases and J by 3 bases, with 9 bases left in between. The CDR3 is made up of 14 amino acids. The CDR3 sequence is CASSFLGDNQPQHF. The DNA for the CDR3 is TGTGCCAGCAGTTTCCTAGGGGACAATCAGCCCCAGCATTTT.

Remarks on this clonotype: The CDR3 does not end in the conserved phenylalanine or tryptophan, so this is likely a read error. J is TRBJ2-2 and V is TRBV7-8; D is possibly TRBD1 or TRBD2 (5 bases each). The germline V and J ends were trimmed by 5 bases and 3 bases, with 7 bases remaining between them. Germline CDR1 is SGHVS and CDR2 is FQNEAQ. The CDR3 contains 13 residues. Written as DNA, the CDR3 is TGTGCCAGCAGCATGGGACACACCGGGGAGCTGTTTTTG. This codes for CASSMGHTGELFL.

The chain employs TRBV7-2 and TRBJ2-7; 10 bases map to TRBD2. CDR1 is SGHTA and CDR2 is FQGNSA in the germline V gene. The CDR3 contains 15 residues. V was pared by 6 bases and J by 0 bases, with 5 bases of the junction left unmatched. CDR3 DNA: TGTGCCAGCAGGCTGACTAGCGGGCCCTCCTACGAGCAGTACTTC. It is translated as CASRLTSGPSYEQYF.

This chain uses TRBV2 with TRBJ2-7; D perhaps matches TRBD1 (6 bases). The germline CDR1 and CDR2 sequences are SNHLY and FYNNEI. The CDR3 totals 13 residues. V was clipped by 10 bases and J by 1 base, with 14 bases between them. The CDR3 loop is CAITGTPSYEQYF. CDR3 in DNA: TGTGCCATCACAGGGACCCCTTCCTACGAGCAGTACTTC.

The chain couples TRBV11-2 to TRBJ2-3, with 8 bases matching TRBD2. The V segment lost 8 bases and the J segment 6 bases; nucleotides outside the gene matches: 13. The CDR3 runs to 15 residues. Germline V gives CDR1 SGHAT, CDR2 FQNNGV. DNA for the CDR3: TGTGCCAGCGCCCGAGGGGCGGGAGGATCGGATACGCAGTATTTT. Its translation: CASARGAGGSDTQYF.

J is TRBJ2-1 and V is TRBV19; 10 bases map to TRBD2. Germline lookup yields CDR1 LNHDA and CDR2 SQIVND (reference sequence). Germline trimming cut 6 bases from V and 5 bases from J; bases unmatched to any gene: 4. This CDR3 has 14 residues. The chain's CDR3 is CASRRLAGDNEQFF. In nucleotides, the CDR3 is TGTGCCAGTAGACGACTAGCGGGTGACAATGAGCAGTTCTTC.

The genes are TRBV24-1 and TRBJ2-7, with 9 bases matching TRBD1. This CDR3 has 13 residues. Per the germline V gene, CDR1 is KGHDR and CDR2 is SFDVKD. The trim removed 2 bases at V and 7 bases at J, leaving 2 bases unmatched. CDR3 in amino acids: CATSDYGTGEQYF. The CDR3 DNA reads TGTGCCACCAGTGATTATGGGACAGGGGAGCAGTACTTC.

The CDR3 loop is CSAPSYAEAFF. The CDR3 nucleotides are TGCAGTGCTCCGAGTTACGCTGAAGCTTTCTTT. This chain joins TRBV20-1 and TRBJ1-1, with unresolved D. V lost 5 bases, J lost 6 bases, and 10 bases lay in between. Germline V gives CDR1 DFQATT, CDR2 SNEGSKA (reference sequence). The CDR3 runs 11 residues.

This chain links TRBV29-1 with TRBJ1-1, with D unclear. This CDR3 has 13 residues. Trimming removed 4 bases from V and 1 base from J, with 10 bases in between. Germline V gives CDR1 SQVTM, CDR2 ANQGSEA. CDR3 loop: CSVARHGNTEAFF. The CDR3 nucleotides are TGCAGCGTTGCCCGACACGGGAACACTGAAGCTTTCTTT.

CDR3 coding DNA: TGTGCCAGCAGTTCCCTGGTGGAAATGTACGAGCAGTACTTC. Its translation is CASSSLVEMYEQYF. The chain carries TRBV2 and TRBJ2-7; D call uncertain. The germline V gene encodes CDR1 SNHLY and CDR2 FYNNEI. The CDR3 has 14 residues. The V end lost 5 bases, the J end lost 4 bases, and 15 bases lay between the germline ends.

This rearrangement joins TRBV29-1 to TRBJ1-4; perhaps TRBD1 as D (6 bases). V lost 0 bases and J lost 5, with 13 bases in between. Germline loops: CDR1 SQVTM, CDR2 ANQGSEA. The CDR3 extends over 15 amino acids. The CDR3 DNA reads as TGCAGCGTTGAAGATTCGGGCGGGGGCAATGAAAAACTGTTTTTT. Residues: CSVEDSGGGNEKLFF.

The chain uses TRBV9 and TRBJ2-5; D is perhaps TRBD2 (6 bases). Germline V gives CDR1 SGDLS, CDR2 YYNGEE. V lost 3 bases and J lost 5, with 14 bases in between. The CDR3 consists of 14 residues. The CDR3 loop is CASSARGLAETQYF. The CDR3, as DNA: TGTGCCAGCAGCGCAAGGGGACTTGCGGAGACCCAGTACTTC.

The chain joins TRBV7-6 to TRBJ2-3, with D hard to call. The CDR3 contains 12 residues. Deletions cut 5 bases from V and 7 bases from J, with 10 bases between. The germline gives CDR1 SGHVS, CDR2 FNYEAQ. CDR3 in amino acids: CASSQLGNTQYF. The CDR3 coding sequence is TGTGCCAGCAGCCAGTTGGGGAATACGCAGTATTTT.

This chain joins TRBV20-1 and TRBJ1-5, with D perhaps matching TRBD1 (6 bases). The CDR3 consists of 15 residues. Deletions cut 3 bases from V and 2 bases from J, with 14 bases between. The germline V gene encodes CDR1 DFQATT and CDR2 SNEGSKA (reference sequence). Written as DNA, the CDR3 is TGCAGTGCTAGGCCAGGGGTAGTAGGCAATCAGCCCCAGCATTTT. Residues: CSARPGVVGNQPQHF.

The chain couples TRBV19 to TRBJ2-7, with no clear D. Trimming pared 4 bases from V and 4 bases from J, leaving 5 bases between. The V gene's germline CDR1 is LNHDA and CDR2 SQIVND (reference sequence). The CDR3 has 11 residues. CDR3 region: CASSTKYEQYF. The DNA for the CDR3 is TGTGCCAGTAGTACTAAGTACGAGCAGTACTTC.

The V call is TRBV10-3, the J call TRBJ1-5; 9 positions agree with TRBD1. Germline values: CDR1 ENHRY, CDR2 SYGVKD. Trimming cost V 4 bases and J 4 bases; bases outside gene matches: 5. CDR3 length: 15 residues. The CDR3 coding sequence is TGTGCCATCAGTGCAGCCGGGACAGGGAATCAGCCCCAGCATTTT. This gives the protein CAISAAGTGNQPQHF.

The CDR3 region is CATSRDQGTSGMKTQYF. The CDR3 nucleotides read TGTGCCACCAGCAGAGATCAGGGGACTAGCGGGATGAAGACCCAGTACTTC. The genes are TRBV15 and TRBJ2-5, with 13 bases matching TRBD2. J was trimmed by 6 bases and V by 0 bases; bases with no gene match: 7. Germline CDR1 LNHNV, CDR2 YYDKDF (reference sequence). The CDR3 loop spans 17 amino acids.

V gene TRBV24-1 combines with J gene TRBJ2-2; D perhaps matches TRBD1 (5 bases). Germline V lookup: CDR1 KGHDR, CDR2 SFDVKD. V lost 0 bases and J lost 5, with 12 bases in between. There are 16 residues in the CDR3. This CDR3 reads CATSDLGAGLTGELFF. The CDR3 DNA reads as TGTGCCACCAGTGATTTGGGGGCAGGGCTTACCGGGGAGCTGTTTTTT.

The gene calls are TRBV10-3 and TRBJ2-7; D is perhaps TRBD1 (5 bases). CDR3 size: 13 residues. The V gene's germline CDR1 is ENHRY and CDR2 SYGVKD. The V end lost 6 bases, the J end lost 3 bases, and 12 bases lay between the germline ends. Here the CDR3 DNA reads TGTGCCATCAGGGCCAGGGTAGACTACGAGCAGTACTTC. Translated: CAIRARVDYEQYF.

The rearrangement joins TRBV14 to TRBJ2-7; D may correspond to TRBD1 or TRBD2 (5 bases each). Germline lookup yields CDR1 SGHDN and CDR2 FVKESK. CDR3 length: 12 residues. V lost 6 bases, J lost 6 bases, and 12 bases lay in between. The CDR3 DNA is TGTGCCAGCAGGAAAGAGGGGTCCGAGCAGTACTTC. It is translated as CASRKEGSEQYF.

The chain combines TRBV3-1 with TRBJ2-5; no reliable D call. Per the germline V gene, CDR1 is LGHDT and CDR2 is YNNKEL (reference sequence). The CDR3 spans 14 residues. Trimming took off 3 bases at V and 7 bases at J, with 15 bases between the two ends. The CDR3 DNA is TGTGCCAGCAGCCAGTCAATGGGTGGTGGGACCCAGTACTTC. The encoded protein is CASSQSMGGGTQYF.